This entry features one T cell receptor (beta chain) sequence. What it binds is unknown. The data derive from a study of T cell responses to AZD1222 COVID-19 vaccine. Study results and limitations: Seropositivity was recorded at baseline in only a handful of AZD1222 recipients.

Method: immunoSEQ multiplex PCR; TCRdb's copy keeps in-frame clones and lacks some. Among 140,000 to 150,000 clones listed, 75% to 95% were seen once. Source: peripheral blood, taken on day 0 of AZD1222 vaccination. The receptor comes from an adult in good health.

CDR3 amino acids: CASSLMPGVNEQFF. CDR3 coding DNA: TGTGCCAGCAGCTTAATGCCTGGAGTCAATGAGCAGTTCTTC. This chain connects TRBV7-3 to TRBJ2-1; no clear D gene. The V end was cut by 1 base, the J end by 6 bases, with 10 bases between. The CDR3 length is 14 residues. Germline assignment: CDR1 SGHTA and CDR2 FQGTGA.